These T cell receptor beta chains were read from a single sample in a study of T cell repertoires in cytomegalovirus infection. The antigens for these receptors are not known. TCRdb reanalysed the reads using MiXCR and keeps one entry per CDR3 protein. Of 900,000 to 950,000 distinct CDR3 sequences in the sample, 30% to 40% were seen once. The sample was cultured CD8+ T cells from PBMCs, taken from culture after CMV antigen stimulation. These receptor sequences come from a human donor in good health (CMV status not recorded). Some clones in this sample may be carry-over from other donors' samples. Both conserved end residues are trimmed from each CDR3. The D gene is left open where the match is weak.

D gene: .
J gene: TRBJ2-5
V gene: TRBV7-6
CDR3 length: 13
CDR3 protein: ASSLRRSGQETQY

D gene: .
J gene: TRBJ2-7
V gene: TRBV20-1
CDR3 length: 11
CDR3 protein: SASGDGFYEQY

D gene: TRBD1
J gene: TRBJ1-4
V gene: TRBV28
CDR3 length: 15
CDR3 protein: ASSAANQGASGEKLF

D gene: .
J gene: TRBJ1-3
V gene: TRBV10-2
CDR3 length: 11
CDR3 protein: ASTPGGRNTIY

D gene: .
J gene: TRBJ1-5
V gene: TRBV28
CDR3 length: 14
CDR3 protein: ASSLLGGYSNQPQH

D gene: .
J gene: TRBJ2-1
V gene: TRBV7-6
CDR3 length: 10
CDR3 protein: ASSTVGNEQI

D gene: TRBD2
J gene: TRBJ2-5
V gene: TRBV24-1
CDR3 length: 13
CDR3 protein: ATSDFSGGIETQY

D gene: .
J gene: TRBJ1-5
V gene: TRBV19
CDR3 length: 13
CDR3 protein: ASSTGSLRAQPQH

D gene: .
J gene: TRBJ2-2
V gene: TRBV9
CDR3 length: 14
CDR3 protein: ASSLYNDRNTGELF

D gene: .
J gene: TRBJ2-2
V gene: TRBV29-1
CDR3 length: 10
CDR3 protein: SVRDWTGELF

D gene: TRBD2
J gene: TRBJ2-7
V gene: TRBV7-6
CDR3 length: 13
CDR3 protein: ASSSSGGLPTEQY

D gene: .
J gene: TRBJ2-4
V gene: TRBV5-8
CDR3 length: 13
CDR3 protein: ASSLAGGLGNIQY

D gene: .
J gene: TRBJ2-6
V gene: TRBV12-3/TRBV12-4
CDR3 length: 13
CDR3 protein: ASSFVGPGANVLT

D gene: .
J gene: TRBJ1-2
V gene: TRBV7-8
CDR3 length: 10
CDR3 protein: ASSTGTNGYT

D gene: .
J gene: TRBJ1-1
V gene: TRBV19
CDR3 length: 14
CDR3 protein: ASTLGPPGRNTEAF

D gene: TRBD1
J gene: TRBJ1-5
V gene: TRBV15
CDR3 length: 14
CDR3 protein: ATSTAYRGGGQPQH

D gene: .
J gene: TRBJ2-2
V gene: TRBV24-1
CDR3 length: 14
CDR3 protein: ATSDSGTAVVGELF

D gene: .
J gene: TRBJ2-7
V gene: TRBV6-1
CDR3 length: 13
CDR3 protein: ASSILGSSSYEQY

D gene: .
J gene: TRBJ1-5
V gene: TRBV7-2
CDR3 length: 15
CDR3 protein: ASSLDSGGRGNQPQH

D gene: .
J gene: TRBJ1-5
V gene: TRBV6-2/TRBV6-3
CDR3 length: 13
CDR3 protein: ASSWGTFEGQPQH

D gene: .
J gene: TRBJ2-1
V gene: TRBV6-1
CDR3 length: 9
CDR3 protein: ASMQGFEQF

D gene: .
J gene: TRBJ2-2
V gene: TRBV19
CDR3 length: 13
CDR3 protein: ASSIPGGRTGELF

D gene: TRBD1
J gene: TRBJ2-1
V gene: TRBV4-3
CDR3 length: 15
CDR3 protein: ASSQDRGTGYYNEQF

D gene: .
J gene: TRBJ2-3
V gene: TRBV12-3/TRBV12-4
CDR3 length: 12
CDR3 protein: ASRGQFLTDTQY

D gene: .
J gene: TRBJ2-1
V gene: TRBV24-1
CDR3 length: 11
CDR3 protein: ATALEGSNEQF

D gene: .
J gene: TRBJ2-1
V gene: TRBV6-5
CDR3 length: 13
CDR3 protein: ASSYEGGPNNEQF

D gene: .
J gene: TRBJ1-6
V gene: TRBV28
CDR3 length: 10
CDR3 protein: ASSLDGSPLH

D gene: TRBD1
J gene: TRBJ1-6
V gene: TRBV27
CDR3 length: 14
CDR3 protein: ASSLGAGGSLVPLH

D gene: .
J gene: TRBJ1-2
V gene: TRBV28
CDR3 length: 12
CDR3 protein: ASRERRRYYGYT